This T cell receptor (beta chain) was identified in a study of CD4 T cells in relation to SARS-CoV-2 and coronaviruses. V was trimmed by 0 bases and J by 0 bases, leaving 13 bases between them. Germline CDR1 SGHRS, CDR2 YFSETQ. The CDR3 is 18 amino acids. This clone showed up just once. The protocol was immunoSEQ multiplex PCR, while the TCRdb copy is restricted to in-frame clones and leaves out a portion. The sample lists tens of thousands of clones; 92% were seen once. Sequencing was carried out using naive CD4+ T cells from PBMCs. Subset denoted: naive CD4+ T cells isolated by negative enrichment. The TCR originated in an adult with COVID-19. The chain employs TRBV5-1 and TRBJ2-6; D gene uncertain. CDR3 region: CASSLEGRLSSGANVLTF. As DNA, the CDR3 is TGCGCCAGCAGCTTGGAAGGCAGGTTAAGCTCTGGGGCCAACGTCCTGACTTTC.